The entry below describes one TCR beta chain. Germline values: CDR1 LGHDT, CDR2 YNNKEL (reference sequence). The CDR3 totals 15 residues. Between the trimmed V and J ends, which lost 5 bases and 1 base, there was a span of 14 bases. In the original processing: Quantification of nucleated cells was approximated via reference gene primer amplification. Using immunoSEQ multiplex PCR, the repertoire was profiled, and TCRdb retains in-frame clones only, with some absent. V, J and clone size were drawn from that table, and D and trimming were deduced from the DNA. This sample has about 68,000 clones, with 88% found just once. This record comes from a study of blood T cell repertoires in COVID-19. Turning to the study itself: Collection of acute and convalescent COVID-19 samples took place in the United States, Italy and Spain. The analysed material was cDNA or gDNA that came from T cells, B-cell-depleted T cells, or PBMCs.

The gene calls are TRBV3-1 (or the pseudogene TRBV3-2) and TRBJ2-5; a possible D gene is TRBD2 (6 bases). Input material: peripheral blood. This TCR was sampled from a human donor in a cohort sampled during active COVID-19. Written as DNA, the CDR3 is TGTGCCAGCAGCGATCTCGCGGGGACCCAAGAGACCCAGTACTTC. It yields the protein CASSDLAGTQETQYF.